This T cell receptor (beta chain) was obtained from a study of blood T cells in healthy people across ages. Study conclusions and caveats: A roughly linear fall in TCR beta diversity per million T cells was seen with increasing age. With donor CMV status unknown, expanded clonotype changes were possibly confounded.

The sample holds one count of this clonotype. Antigen: not known. For the second PCR, which ran for 7 to 11 cycles, a sample-barcoded 5' primer and a J-beta primer mix were used. In TCRdb, the 5' RACE reads were re-called with MiXCR into one record per CDR3 protein. The sample has 1.2 million to 1.5 million distinct CDR3 sequences, approximately 59% seen once; the top ten hold about 6.3%. The sample consisted of blood. This receptor was taken from a man between 18 and 35 years old in good health.

DNA of the CDR3: TGCGCCAGCAGCCAAGATATGGTCAGGGTTTTCTCGTCCAGCTCCTACGAGCAGTACTTC. Its protein product is CASSQDMVRVFSSSSYEQYF. The chain carries TRBV4-1 and TRBJ2-7, with D possibly being TRBD1 (5 bases). CDR3 size: 20 residues. Trimming left V 0 bases short and J 0 bases short, with 24 bases between. CDR1 MGHRA and CDR2 YSYEKL come from the germline V gene.